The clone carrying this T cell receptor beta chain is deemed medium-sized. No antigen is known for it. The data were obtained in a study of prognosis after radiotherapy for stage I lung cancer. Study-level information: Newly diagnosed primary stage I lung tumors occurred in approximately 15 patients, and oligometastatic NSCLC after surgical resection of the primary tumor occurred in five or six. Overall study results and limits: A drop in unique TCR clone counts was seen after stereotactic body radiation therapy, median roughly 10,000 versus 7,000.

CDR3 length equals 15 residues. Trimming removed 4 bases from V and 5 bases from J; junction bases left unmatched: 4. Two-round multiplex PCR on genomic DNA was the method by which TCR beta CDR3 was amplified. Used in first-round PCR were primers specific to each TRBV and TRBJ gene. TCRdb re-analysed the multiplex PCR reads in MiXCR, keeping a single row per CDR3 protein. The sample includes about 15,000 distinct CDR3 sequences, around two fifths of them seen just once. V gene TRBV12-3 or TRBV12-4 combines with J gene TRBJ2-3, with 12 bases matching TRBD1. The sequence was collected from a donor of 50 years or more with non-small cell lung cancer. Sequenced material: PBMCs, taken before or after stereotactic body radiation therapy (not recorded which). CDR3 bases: TGTGCCAGCAGTTCGGGACAGGGGGCGCGAGATACGCAGTATTTT. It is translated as CASSSGQGARDTQYF.